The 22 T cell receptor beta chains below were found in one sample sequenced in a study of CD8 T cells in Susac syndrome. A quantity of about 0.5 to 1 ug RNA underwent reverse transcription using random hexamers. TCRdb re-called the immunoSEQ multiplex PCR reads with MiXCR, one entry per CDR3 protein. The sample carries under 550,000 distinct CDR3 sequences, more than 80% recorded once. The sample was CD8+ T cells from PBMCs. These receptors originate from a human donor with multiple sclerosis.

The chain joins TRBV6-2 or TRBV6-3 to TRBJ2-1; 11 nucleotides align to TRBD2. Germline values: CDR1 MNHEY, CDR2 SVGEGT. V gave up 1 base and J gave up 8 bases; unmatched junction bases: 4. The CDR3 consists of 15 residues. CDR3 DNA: TGTGCCAGCAGTTACTTAGCGGGAGGGAACGATGAGCAGTTCTTC. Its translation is CASSYLAGGNDEQFF.

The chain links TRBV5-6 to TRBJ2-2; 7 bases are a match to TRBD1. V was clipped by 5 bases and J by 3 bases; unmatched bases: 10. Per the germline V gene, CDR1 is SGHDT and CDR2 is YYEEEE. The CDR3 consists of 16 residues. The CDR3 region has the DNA TGTGCCAGCAGGATTGGGTTCGGACAGGACACCGGGGAGCTGTTTTTT. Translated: CASRIGFGQDTGELFF.

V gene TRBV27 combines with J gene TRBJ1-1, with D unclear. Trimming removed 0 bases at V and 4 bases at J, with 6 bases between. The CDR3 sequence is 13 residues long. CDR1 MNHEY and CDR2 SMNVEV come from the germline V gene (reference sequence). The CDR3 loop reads CASSLSIITEAFF. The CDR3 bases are TGTGCCAGCAGTTTATCTATTATCACTGAAGCTTTCTTT.

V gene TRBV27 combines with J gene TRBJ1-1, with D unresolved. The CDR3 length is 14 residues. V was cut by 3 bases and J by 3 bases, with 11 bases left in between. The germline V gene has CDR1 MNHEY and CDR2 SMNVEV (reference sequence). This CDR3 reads CASSFGGLDTEAFF. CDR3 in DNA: TGTGCCAGCAGTTTTGGAGGGTTGGACACTGAAGCTTTCTTT.

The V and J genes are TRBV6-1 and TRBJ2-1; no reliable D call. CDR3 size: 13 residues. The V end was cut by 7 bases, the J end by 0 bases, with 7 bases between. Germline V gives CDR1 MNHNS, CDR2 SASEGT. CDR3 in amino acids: CASTPSSYNEQFF. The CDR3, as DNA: TGTGCCAGCACTCCGAGCTCCTACAATGAGCAGTTCTTC.

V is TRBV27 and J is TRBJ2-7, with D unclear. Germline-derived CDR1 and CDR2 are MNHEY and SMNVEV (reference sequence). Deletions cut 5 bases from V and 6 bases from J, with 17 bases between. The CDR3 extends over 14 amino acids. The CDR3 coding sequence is TGTGCCAGCAGTCTACCGGGCCCTTCCCCCGAGCAGTACTTC. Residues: CASSLPGPSPEQYF.

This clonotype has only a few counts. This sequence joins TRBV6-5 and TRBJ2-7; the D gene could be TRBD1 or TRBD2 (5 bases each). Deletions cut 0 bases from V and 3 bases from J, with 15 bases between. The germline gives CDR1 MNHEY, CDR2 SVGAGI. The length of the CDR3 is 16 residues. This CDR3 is CASSYSIRLGDYEQYF. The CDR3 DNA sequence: TGTGCCAGCAGTTACTCGATTCGGTTGGGGGACTACGAGCAGTACTTC.

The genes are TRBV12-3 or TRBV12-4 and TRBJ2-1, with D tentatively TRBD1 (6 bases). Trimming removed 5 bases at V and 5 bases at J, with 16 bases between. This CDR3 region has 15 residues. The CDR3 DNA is TGTGCCAGCAGTACGCCGCCGACAGGAAACAATGAGCAGTTCTTC. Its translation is CASSTPPTGNNEQFF.

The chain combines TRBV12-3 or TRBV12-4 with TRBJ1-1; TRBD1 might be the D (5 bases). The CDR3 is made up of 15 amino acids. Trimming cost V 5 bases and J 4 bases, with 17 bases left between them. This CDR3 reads CASSLNPPGGTEAFF. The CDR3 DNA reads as TGTGCCAGCAGTCTCAATCCCCCCGGGGGCACTGAAGCTTTCTTT.

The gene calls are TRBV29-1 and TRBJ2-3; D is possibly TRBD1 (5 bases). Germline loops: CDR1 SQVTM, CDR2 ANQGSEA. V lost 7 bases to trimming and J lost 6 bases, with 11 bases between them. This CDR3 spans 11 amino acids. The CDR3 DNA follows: TGCAGCGGTACAGGTTTGGATACGCAGTATTTT. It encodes CSGTGLDTQYF.

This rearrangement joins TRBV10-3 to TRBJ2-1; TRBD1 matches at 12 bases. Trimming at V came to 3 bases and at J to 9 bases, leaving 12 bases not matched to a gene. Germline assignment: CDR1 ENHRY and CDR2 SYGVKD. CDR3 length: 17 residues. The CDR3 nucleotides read TGTGCCATCAGTGATGGCGGTGGGGACAGGGGGCATGGTGAGCAGTTCTTC. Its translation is CAISDGGGDRGHGEQFF.

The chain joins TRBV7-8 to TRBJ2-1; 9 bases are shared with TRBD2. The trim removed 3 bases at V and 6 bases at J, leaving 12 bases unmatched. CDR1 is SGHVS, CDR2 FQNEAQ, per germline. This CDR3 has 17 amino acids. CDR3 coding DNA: TGTGCCAGCAGCTTCCTCATGACTAGCGGTCTGGGCAATGAGCAGTTCTTC. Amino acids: CASSFLMTSGLGNEQFF.

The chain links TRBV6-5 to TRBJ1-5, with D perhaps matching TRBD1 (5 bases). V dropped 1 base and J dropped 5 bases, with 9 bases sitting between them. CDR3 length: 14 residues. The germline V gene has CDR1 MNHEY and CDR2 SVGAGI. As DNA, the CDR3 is TGTGCCAGCAGTTACTATCGGGGGGATCAGCCCCAGCATTTT. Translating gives CASSYYRGDQPQHF.

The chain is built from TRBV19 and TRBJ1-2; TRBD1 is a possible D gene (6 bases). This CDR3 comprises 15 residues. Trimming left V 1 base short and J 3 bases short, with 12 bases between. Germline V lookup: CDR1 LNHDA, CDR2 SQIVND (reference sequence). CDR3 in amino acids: CASSIVSGDDYGYTF. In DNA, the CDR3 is TGTGCCAGTAGTATAGTGTCAGGGGACGACTATGGCTACACCTTC. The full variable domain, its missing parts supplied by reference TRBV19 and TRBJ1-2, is DGGITQSPKYLFRKEGQNVTLSCEQNLNHDAMYWYRQDPGQGLRLIYYSQIVNDFQKGDIAEGYSVSREKKESFPLTVTSAQKNPTAFYLCASSIVSGDDYGYTFGSGTRLTVV.

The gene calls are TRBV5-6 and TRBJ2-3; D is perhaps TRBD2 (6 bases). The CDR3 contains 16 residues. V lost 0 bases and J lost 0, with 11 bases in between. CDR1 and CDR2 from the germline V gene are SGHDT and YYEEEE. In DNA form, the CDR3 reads TGTGCCAGCAGCTTGGCGCGGGACGGAAGCACAGATACGCAGTATTTT. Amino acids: CASSLARDGSTDTQYF.

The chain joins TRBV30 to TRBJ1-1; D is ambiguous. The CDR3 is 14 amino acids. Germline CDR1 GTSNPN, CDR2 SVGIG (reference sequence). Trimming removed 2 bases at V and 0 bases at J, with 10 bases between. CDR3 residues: CAWSRIGLNTEAFF. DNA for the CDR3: TGTGCCTGGAGTAGAATTGGGTTGAACACTGAAGCTTTCTTT.

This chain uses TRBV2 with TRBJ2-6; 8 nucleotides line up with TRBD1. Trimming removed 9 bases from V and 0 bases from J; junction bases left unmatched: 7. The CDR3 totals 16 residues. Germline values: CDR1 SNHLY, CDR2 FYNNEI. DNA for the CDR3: TGTGCCAGGGGGACAGGTTTGTCCTCTGGGGCCAACGTCCTGACTTTC. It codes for CARGTGLSSGANVLTF.

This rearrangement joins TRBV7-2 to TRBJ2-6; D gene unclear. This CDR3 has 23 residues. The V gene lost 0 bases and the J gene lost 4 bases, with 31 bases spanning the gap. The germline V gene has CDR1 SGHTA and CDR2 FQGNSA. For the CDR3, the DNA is TGTGCCAGCAGCTTAGCGCCTTGGACCGGTCTTCCAAACTCTTCCCCCGGGGCCAACGTCCTGACTTTC. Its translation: CASSLAPWTGLPNSSPGANVLTF.

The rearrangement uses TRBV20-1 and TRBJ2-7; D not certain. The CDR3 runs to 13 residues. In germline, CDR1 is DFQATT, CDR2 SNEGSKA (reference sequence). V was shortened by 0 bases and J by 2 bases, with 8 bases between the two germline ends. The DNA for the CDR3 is TGCAGTGCTAGAGAAGACGGAGCCTACGAGCAGTACTTC. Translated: CSAREDGAYEQYF.

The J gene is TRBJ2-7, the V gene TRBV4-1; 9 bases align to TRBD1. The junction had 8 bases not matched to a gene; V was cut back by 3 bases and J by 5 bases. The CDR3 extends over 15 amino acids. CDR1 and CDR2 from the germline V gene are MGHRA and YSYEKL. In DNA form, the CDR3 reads TGCGCCAGCAGCCATCCGGGACAGGGTAGCAACGAGCAGTACTTC. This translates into CASSHPGQGSNEQYF.

The DNA for the CDR3 is TGTGCCATCATGACAGGCGGCACCGGGGAGCTGTTTTTT. Translating gives CAIMTGGTGELFF. The rearrangement links TRBV10-3 to TRBJ2-2, with a tentative D call TRBD1 (6 bases). CDR3 length: 13 residues. The V end was cut by 7 bases, the J end by 4 bases, with 10 bases between. Germline CDR1 and CDR2: ENHRY and SYGVKD.

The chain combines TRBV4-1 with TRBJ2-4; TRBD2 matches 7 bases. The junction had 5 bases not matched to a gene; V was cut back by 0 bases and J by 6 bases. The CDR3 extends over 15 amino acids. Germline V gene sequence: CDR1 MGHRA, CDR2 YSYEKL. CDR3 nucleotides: TGCGCCAGCAGCCAAGAAGGGGAGGGCGTAAACATTCAGTACTTC. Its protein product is CASSQEGEGVNIQYF.